The present TCR beta chain was sequenced within a study of blood T cells in healthy people across ages. A sample-barcoded 5' primer and a J-beta primer mix were used in a second PCR of roughly 7 to 11 cycles. One entry per CDR3 protein results from TCRdb running MiXCR on the 5' RACE reads. The sample has 650,000 or so distinct CDR3 sequences; approximately 52% are singletons. This CDR3 spans 14 amino acids. CDR1 and CDR2 (germline): SGHRS, YFSETQ. The trim removed 7 bases at V and 3 bases at J, leaving 8 bases unmatched. Each donor was a healthy Caucasian individual from Russia, aged about 6 to 100. This clonotype was counted only a few times. What it binds is unknown. Study-level results: In long-lived donors, naive CD4+ cell counts and diversity exceeded those of aged donors.

The specimen was blood. This chain connects TRBV5-1 to TRBJ2-5, with 8 nucleotides matching TRBD2. The clonotype originates from a woman of 80 years or more in good health. Here the CDR3 reads CASSISAGEETQYF. The CDR3 DNA is TGCGCCAGCTCCATTTCAGCGGGAGAAGAGACCCAGTACTTC. The whole variable domain, filled in from reference TRBV5-1 and TRBJ2-5, reads KAGVTQTPRYLIKTRGQQVTLSCSPISGHRSVSWYQQTPGQGLQFLFEYFSETQRNKGNFPGRFSGRQFSNSRSEMNVSTLELGDSALYLCASSISAGEETQYFGPGTRLLVL.